The 22 T cell receptor beta chains listed next were all sequenced from one sample in a study of T cell repertoires in cytomegalovirus infection (dated by TCRdb to about 2019). Sequenced on an Illumina HiSeq 1500. TCRdb took the public reads, trimmed them with fastp at Q25, ran MiXCR for clone calling and kept in-frame beta chains. Under each unique CDR3 protein, matching rows form one entry showing the most common genes and DNA. The sample has 650,000 to 850,000 distinct CDR3 sequences on record, almost 30% of them singletons. The ten largest clonotypes hold approximately 14% of the sample. These receptors are not linked to any known antigen. The treatment or condition label here, explained by the study, means: in vitro stimulation with specific CMV peptide epitopes to enrich CMV-specific T cells. This specimen consisted of cultured CD8+ T cells from PBMCs, obtained from culture after CMV antigen stimulation. All receptors derive from a human donor in good health (CMV status not recorded). Some clones in this sample may be carry-over from other donors' samples.

Ten or more counts support this clonotype. This chain links TRBV7-8 with TRBJ1-1; 9 nucleotides align to TRBD1. J gave up 3 bases and V 5 bases, and 10 bases lay outside the gene matches. Per germline, CDR1 SGHVS and CDR2 FQNEAQ. There are 16 residues in the CDR3. The CDR3 DNA sequence: TGTGCCAGCAGCCCGAGCCGACAGGGGGGTGACACTGAAGCTTTCTTT. Its translation: CASSPSRQGGDTEAFF.

This clonotype showed up many times. The rearrangement joins TRBV27 to TRBJ2-7; the D is unclear. Per germline, CDR1 MNHEY and CDR2 SMNVEV (reference sequence). Trimming removed 2 bases at V and 2 bases at J, with 7 bases between. The length of the CDR3 is 13 residues. The CDR3 spells CASSLSTAYEQYF. The CDR3 DNA reads as TGTGCCAGCAGTTTAAGTACAGCCTACGAGCAGTACTTC.

This clonotype occurred once. This chain connects TRBV14 to TRBJ1-2, with D uncertain. The germline V gene has CDR1 SGHDN and CDR2 FVKESK. Trimming left V 5 bases short and J 4 bases short, with 23 bases between. The CDR3 consists of 17 residues. The CDR3 nucleotides are TGTGCCAGCAGCAAAAGAGAAATAGCGTCTGCTCCCTATGGCTACACCTTC. It is translated as CASSKREIASAPYGYTF.

The chain carries TRBV6-2 or TRBV6-3 and TRBJ2-2; D unclear. Trimming stripped 0 bases from V and 4 bases from J, with 6 bases between. The CDR3 loop spans 14 amino acids. Germline-derived CDR1 and CDR2 are MNHEY and SVGEGT. The CDR3 is CASSYSRSTGELFF. For the CDR3, the DNA is TGTGCCAGCAGTTACTCGAGGAGCACCGGGGAGCTGTTTTTT.

This clonotype was seen only a few times. V is TRBV6-1 and J is TRBJ2-1, with a weak D call TRBD2 (6 bases). Germline values: CDR1 MNHNS, CDR2 SASEGT. There are 17 residues in the CDR3. V was shortened by 1 base and J by 0 bases, with 13 bases between the two germline ends. DNA of the CDR3: TGTGCCAGCAGTGAAGTCGGCGGGACGAGCTCCTACAATGAGCAGTTCTTC. It translates to CASSEVGGTSSYNEQFF.

With respect to this clonotype: One end of the junction does not line up with germline, which may come from a read error. The chain carries TRBV27 and TRBJ2-4, with D perhaps matching TRBD1 or TRBD2 (5 bases each). CDR1 MNHEY and CDR2 SMNVEV come from the germline V gene (reference sequence). The CDR3 runs to 13 residues. CDR3 residues: CASSPRGQGNQYF. The CDR3, as DNA: TGTGCCAGCAGTCCCCGCGGGCAGGGTAATCAGTACTTT.

This clonotype was found many times. The genes are TRBV7-8 and TRBJ2-3; D is unresolved. Germline CDR1 and CDR2: SGHVS and FQNEAQ. There are 15 residues in the CDR3. V was shortened by 4 bases and J by 3 bases, with 14 bases between the two germline ends. The DNA of the CDR3 is TGTGCCAGCAGCTCCTACTTGGGTGGGACAGATACGCAGTATTTT. Protein: CASSSYLGGTDTQYF.

V gene TRBV20-1 combines with J gene TRBJ2-2; 7 bases are a match to TRBD1. Germline CDR1 reads DFQATT; CDR2 reads SNEGSKA (reference sequence). This CDR3 has 15 residues. Unmatched junction bases numbered 4, after V lost 0 bases and J lost 3 bases. CDR3 protein: CSARDWTGYTGELFF. CDR3 DNA: TGCAGTGCTAGAGACTGGACAGGTTACACCGGGGAGCTGTTTTTT.

This clonotype has just a few counts. The V call is TRBV27, the J call TRBJ2-2, with D maybe TRBD2 (6 bases). Germline CDR1 and CDR2: MNHEY and SMNVEV (reference sequence). This CDR3 is built from 16 residues. V was cut by 0 bases and J by 1 base, with 9 bases left in between. The CDR3 DNA reads as TGTGCCAGCAGTTTATCTGGGGGACTGAACACCGGGGAGCTGTTTTTT. The encoded protein is CASSLSGGLNTGELFF.

The chain couples TRBV27 to TRBJ2-4; D is uncertain. This CDR3 contains 13 residues. V was shortened by 2 bases and J by 6 bases, with 8 bases between the two germline ends. Germline CDR1 reads MNHEY; CDR2 reads SMNVEV (reference sequence). DNA for the CDR3: TGTGCCAGCAGTTTACGTCGTTCAAACATTCAGTACTTC. Protein: CASSLRRSNIQYF.

CDR3 DNA sequence: TGTGCCAGCAGTGTACGACAGGGCGGGGAGCTGTTTTTT. Translating gives CASSVRQGGELFF. This chain uses TRBV2 with TRBJ2-2, with 7 bases aligning to TRBD1. From germline, CDR1 is SNHLY and CDR2 FYNNEI. The CDR3 runs to 13 residues. V shed 4 bases, J shed 7 bases, and the junction held 3 bases outside the gene matches.

The genes are TRBV5-1 and TRBJ2-2; TRBD1 is a possible D gene (6 bases). The CDR3 runs to 16 residues. The V gene's germline CDR1 is SGHRS and CDR2 YFSETQ. Trimming shortened V by 4 bases and J by 6 bases, and 19 bases separated the two germline ends. The CDR3, as DNA: TGCGCCAGCAGCCACATACTTTACAGGGTCCCCGGGGAGCTGTTTTTT. This encodes CASSHILYRVPGELFF.

The chain has TRBV19 and TRBJ1-5; D ambiguous. Trimming took off 8 bases at V and 6 bases at J, with 14 bases between the two ends. This CDR3 comprises 13 residues. CDR1 is LNHDA, CDR2 SQIVND, per germline (reference sequence). DNA of the CDR3: TGTGCCAGTTGTAAGGGCGGGAGTCAGCCCCAGCATTTT. Residues: CASCKGGSQPQHF.

The chain carries TRBV4-3 and TRBJ2-3; D call uncertain. V lost 4 bases, J lost 0 bases, and 8 bases lay in between. The CDR3 contains 14 residues. CDR1 is LGHNA, CDR2 YSLEER, per germline. This CDR3 is CASSREGSTDTQYF. As DNA, the CDR3 is TGCGCCAGCAGCCGGGAAGGTAGCACAGATACGCAGTATTTT.

The V gene is TRBV4-1, the J gene TRBJ1-1; D might be TRBD1 (5 bases). Germline CDR1 MGHRA, CDR2 YSYEKL. V dropped 0 bases and J dropped 5 bases, with 13 bases sitting between them. This CDR3 region has 15 residues. Here the CDR3 DNA reads TGCGCCAGCAGCCAAGACCCCGGGACGTGGACTGAAGCTTTCTTT. It codes for CASSQDPGTWTEAFF.

This sequence joins TRBV10-3 and TRBJ2-1; possibly TRBD1 for D (6 bases). The V and J ends lost 6 bases and 0 bases respectively, with 15 bases between them. The CDR3 covers 16 residues. Germline loops: CDR1 ENHRY, CDR2 SYGVKD. Here the CDR3 DNA reads TGTGCCATCAGGTCTCAAGAGGGGGTCTCCTACAATGAGCAGTTCTTC. Its protein is CAIRSQEGVSYNEQFF.

The chain employs TRBV4-1 and TRBJ1-1; a possible D gene is TRBD1 (5 bases). V was cut by 2 bases and J by 5 bases, with 12 bases left in between. Germline values: CDR1 MGHRA, CDR2 YSYEKL. CDR3 length: 14 residues. The CDR3 DNA reads TGCGCCAGCAGCCAACAGCAGGGTTGGACTGAAGCTTTCTTT. Translating gives CASSQQQGWTEAFF.

V and J are TRBV3-1 and TRBJ2-7; D is possibly TRBD1 (6 bases). CDR3 length: 17 residues. Germline assignment: CDR1 LGHDT and CDR2 YNNKEL (reference sequence). V dropped 0 bases and J dropped 4 bases, with 19 bases sitting between them. CDR3 sequence reads: CASSQDRFTQGSYEQYF. The CDR3 DNA reads as TGTGCCAGCAGCCAAGATCGTTTCACCCAGGGGTCGTACGAGCAGTACTTC.

This clonotype has only a few counts. The chain employs TRBV10-2 and TRBJ1-1; 9 bases fit TRBD1. Germline V gives CDR1 WSHSY, CDR2 SAAADI. V gave up 6 bases and J gave up 5 bases; unmatched junction bases: 4. The CDR3 consists of 13 residues. CDR3: CASRDRGGTEAFF. As DNA, the CDR3 is TGCGCCAGCAGGGACAGGGGTGGGACTGAAGCTTTCTTT.

J is TRBJ1-6 and V is TRBV13, with D possibly matching TRBD1 (5 bases). This CDR3 has 14 amino acids. Per germline, CDR1 PRHDT and CDR2 FYEKMQ (reference sequence). V lost 3 bases to trimming and J lost 8 bases, with 11 bases between them. The CDR3 region is CASSLGRPYSPLHF. CDR3 sequence (DNA): TGTGCCAGCAGCTTGGGACGGCCCTATTCACCCCTCCACTTT.

The chain employs TRBV7-6 and TRBJ2-1, with D possibly TRBD2 on 5 matching bases. Germline CDR1 reads SGHVS; CDR2 reads FNYEAQ. The germline V and J ends were trimmed by 0 bases and 11 bases, with 8 bases remaining between them. The CDR3 spans 12 residues. The DNA of the CDR3 is TGTGCCAGCAGCTTAGCCTCGGGAAAGCAGTTCTTC. The encoded protein is CASSLASGKQFF.

The V call is TRBV7-3, the J call TRBJ1-1; the D gene is possibly TRBD1 (5 bases). CDR3 length: 14 amino acids. V lost 5 bases to trimming and J lost 8 bases, with 18 bases between them. CDR1 and CDR2 from the germline V gene are SGHTA and FQGTGA. The CDR3 protein is CASSLQQAPAEAFF. The CDR3 region has the DNA TGTGCCAGCAGCCTGCAACAGGCCCCGGCCGAAGCTTTCTTT.